Reported below is one T cell receptor (beta chain). Its antigen remains unidentified. Per-nucleotide qualities are absent, and no much larger clonotype sits a single base away. The data derive from a study of shared clonotypes between healthy human individuals (dated by TCRdb to 2019 to 2021). Notes on the research overall: The cohort included three men and a couple of women between 18 and 49 years of age. For each donor, three plates each were used for CD4 naive and CD4 memory, two plates were used for CD8 naive, and one plate was used for CD8 memory. Libraries were prepared and TCR repertoires were sequenced by different laboratories using diverse techniques, in order to increase sequencing depth and limit assay-specific biases. To estimate repertoire size and how much clonotypes are shared between individuals, the study performed deep sequencing of blood TCR repertoires from 4 to 6 healthy adults. Each donor's leukapheresis produced roughly between roughly 0.94 and 9.5 billion PBMCs.

Donors were healthy HIV-negative adults with no recently reported acute infections or vaccinations. Only Caucasian adults living in Nashville, Tennessee, USA were represented among the donors. CD8 memory samples were composed of magnetically selected CD45RO+ cells combined with CCR7-negative CD45RA+ effector memory (TemRA) cells. Blood was obtained by leukapheresis, after which PBMCs were separated by Ficoll-Histopaque density gradient centrifugation and cryopreserved in liquid nitrogen vapor phase. Purity and quantity of every magnetically sorted T cell population were checked by analytical flow cytometry. Genomic DNA was isolated from each sorted fraction and quantified by UV absorbance on a Nanodrop 2000c. TCR CDR3 regions were amplified from genomic DNA by multiplex PCR using the deep immunoSEQ assay. Genomic DNA extracted from each cell subset was distributed evenly over all wells of several immunoSEQ 96-well plates, and each plate served as one replicate. Each replicate PCR for sorted subsets received approximately 200 ng genomic DNA, equal to roughly 30,000 T cell genomes. Purified libraries were quantified with a Qubit 3.0 fluorometer, sized on a Bioanalyzer 2100, and re-quantified with the KAPA Library Quantification kit. Every immunoSEQ 96-well plate was sequenced on a dedicated single-read 150-cycle Illumina NextSeq 550 flow cell. As for the original processing: Because the immunoSEQ output included only junctional sequences and no quality scores, the filtering could not be the same as the filtering used for full-length reads. To assign V/J genes and CDR3, sequences were annotated against IMGT germline references using PyIR, a Python wrapper for IgBLAST v1.9. Any read was removed if the V/J assignment was weak (E-value above 1e-6), the CDR3 was missing, or the read contained stop codons, out-of-frame junctions, or ambiguous translated residues. V3J clonotypes were defined as sequences sharing an identical inferred V gene, J gene, and CDR3 amino acid sequence. Percentage overlap between repertoires was calculated by dividing the number of shared unique clonotypes by the size of the smaller repertoire. Richness of each repertoire was evaluated using RTK rarefaction, the Chao1 estimator, and Recon v2.1 estimates of unobserved clonotypes. OLGA was used to compute generation probabilities for all TCRbeta clonotypes that the gDNA method yielded from several donors. Imported from immuneACCESS, the table was reduced by TCRdb to in-frame sequences with V and J called. These copies leave out some clones; in studies compared against another copy, an unresolved V gene accounts for under half, and the cause of the remainder is not known. V, J and clone size were drawn from that table, and D and trimming were deduced from the DNA. For this sample there are about 380,000 clones; approximately 97% appear just once. Clones ranked in the top ten supply about 0.32% of the sample.

Results the study describes overall, beyond this receptor: The small number of donors limited the genetic and exposure-history diversity represented. Only blood was sampled, and tissue TCR repertoires likely differ from those in blood. Compared with non-shared clonotypes, the clonotypes found in all four sorted-subset donors had higher generation probabilities. Pairwise subsampling indicated that sequencing depth was expected to affect the degree of clonotype sharing among donors. When a handful of donors were compared, the shared fraction of clonotypes was about 5% for naive CD4, about 4% for naive CD8, more than 2% for memory CD4, and roughly 0.43% for memory CD8. Rarefaction of sorted-subset datasets indicated incomplete sequencing despite the large sequencing depth. Naive subsets generally had larger estimated clonotype richness than memory subsets.

Specimen: memory CD8+ T cells sorted from blood. Taken with the paper, the label for cell subset or site translates to: CD45RO+ cells pooled with CCR7-negative TemRA cells. The TCR originated in a young man in good health.

The DNA is TGTGCCAGCCTTCCGGGCCTAGCCGGGCGGGGGCAGTACTTC. It translates to CASLPGLAGRGQYF. The rearranged segments are TRBV28 and TRBJ2-7; TRBD2 is possibly the D segment (6 matching bases). Trimming removed 8 bases from V and 9 bases from J, leaving 23 bases between the germline ends. Counted from cysteine to phenylalanine, this CDR3 has 14 amino acids. This entry keeps only the CDR3 DNA: 42 bases, framed from base 1. Taken from the germline V gene, the CDR1 and CDR2 loops are MDHEN and SYDVKM.